This T cell receptor (beta chain) is from a study of radiotherapy plus CTLA-4 blockade in lung cancer. Study observations and caveats: According to reports, early shifts in blood T cell clones, alongside interferon-beta, forecast response most accurately.

The germline V gene encodes CDR1 SGHNT and CDR2 YENEEA. V was pared by 2 bases and J by 4 bases, with 4 bases of the junction left unmatched. The CDR3 is 15 residues long. The sample holds one count of this clone. Antigen specificity is unknown. TCRdb keeps only in-frame clones here, not all; method: immunoSEQ multiplex PCR. Of tens of thousands of clones in the sample, about 72% are singletons; the top ten hold approximately 2.9%. V usage is TRBV11-3 and J usage is TRBJ2-2; 7 bases are shared with TRBD2. The sequence derives from a human donor with non-small cell lung cancer who had a complete response to radiotherapy plus ipilimumab. The specimen was peripheral blood, collected from a patient treated with radiotherapy plus ipilimumab. The CDR3 loop is CASSLSGVPTGELFF. CDR3 in DNA: TGTGCCAGCAGCTTAAGCGGGGTACCCACCGGGGAGCTGTTTTTT.